The 6 T cell receptor beta chains listed next were all sequenced from one sample in a study of regulatory T cells in long-lasting Graves disease. Time point meaning: newly diagnosed GD, antithyroid drugs for less than 3 months. Extracted PBMC RNA gave rise to the TCR library. Sequencing libraries for TCR beta were prepared with iRepertoire HTBI primers and Arm-PCR of CDR3 regions. TCRdb re-analysed the multiplex PCR reads in MiXCR, keeping a single row per CDR3 protein. The sample lists around 470,000 distinct CDR3 sequences; around 15% were seen once. These data also featured in a second study, about T cells in Graves' hyperthyroidism and ophthalmopathy.

The source was peripheral blood mononuclear cells (PBMCs), collected at new diagnosis, from a patient treated with antithyroid drugs. Receptors originate from a woman between 50 and 59 years old with Graves disease.

This clonotype came up many times. The chain employs TRBV6-2 or TRBV6-3 and TRBJ2-5; 7 bases are a match to TRBD1. CDR1 is MNHEY, CDR2 SVGEGT, per germline. With V trimmed by 4 bases and J by 0 bases, 8 bases remained unmatched. The CDR3 contains 16 residues. The CDR3 spells CASSSAATGDQETQYF. In DNA form, the CDR3 reads TGTGCCAGCAGTTCCGCAGCCACAGGGGACCAAGAGACCCAGTACTTC.

This clonotype was detected many times. The rearrangement links TRBV18 to TRBJ2-5; a possible D gene is TRBD1 (6 bases). The CDR3 spans 15 residues. Deletions cut 6 bases from V and 2 bases from J, with 16 bases between. Germline V gene data show CDR1 as KGHSH and CDR2 as LQKENI. The CDR3 DNA follows: TGTGCCAGCTCGCCCCGGGACACGATACAAGAGACCCAGTACTTC. This sequence encodes CASSPRDTIQETQYF.

Of note for this clonotype: A much larger clone differs by one base, so this may be a read error. Given the absence of the conserved phenylalanine or tryptophan at the CDR3 end, a read error is likely. The chain carries TRBV7-9 and TRBJ2-5; perhaps TRBD1 as D (7 bases). Germline values: CDR1 SEHNR, CDR2 FQNEAQ (reference sequence). V shed 10 bases and J shed 4 bases, with 13 bases lying between them. The CDR3 is 12 residues long. CDR3 sequence (DNA): TGTGCCACATATCAGGGGGGAGAGACCCAGTACCTC. Translated, it gives CATYQGGETQYL.

This rearrangement joins TRBV6-4 to TRBJ1-1; tentative D call: TRBD1 (6 bases). The V and J ends lost 5 bases and 8 bases respectively, with 15 bases between them. The germline V gene has CDR1 MRHNA and CDR2 SNTAGT. The CDR3 consists of 13 residues. The CDR3 DNA sequence: TGTGCCAGCAGTCCTCCGGGACAAGGCGAAGCTTTCTTT. It translates to CASSPPGQGEAFF.

This clonotype has a handful of counts. This may come from a read error, since a much larger clone is one base off. The gene calls are TRBV6-2 or TRBV6-3 and TRBJ2-7; the D gene is possibly TRBD2 (5 bases). Germline V gene data show CDR1 as MNHEY and CDR2 as SVGEGT. CDR3 length equals 15 residues. The V end was cut by 6 bases, the J end by 4 bases, with 19 bases between. Here the CDR3 DNA reads TGTGCCAGCAGCCCTTTAATAGCGAGAGAGTACGAGCAGTACTTC. It is translated as CASSPLIAREYEQYF.

This clonotype was counted at least ten times. The CDR3 protein is CASSPAGTPSTDTQYF. CDR3 nucleotide sequence: TGTGCCAGCAGTCCGGCCGGGACCCCGAGCACAGATACGCAGTATTTT. The rearrangement joins TRBV28 to TRBJ2-3, with D perhaps being TRBD1 or TRBD2 (5 bases each). CDR1 MDHEN and CDR2 SYDVKM come from the germline V gene. This CDR3 is 16 amino acids long. Between the trimmed V and J ends, which lost 5 bases and 0 bases, there was a span of 15 bases.